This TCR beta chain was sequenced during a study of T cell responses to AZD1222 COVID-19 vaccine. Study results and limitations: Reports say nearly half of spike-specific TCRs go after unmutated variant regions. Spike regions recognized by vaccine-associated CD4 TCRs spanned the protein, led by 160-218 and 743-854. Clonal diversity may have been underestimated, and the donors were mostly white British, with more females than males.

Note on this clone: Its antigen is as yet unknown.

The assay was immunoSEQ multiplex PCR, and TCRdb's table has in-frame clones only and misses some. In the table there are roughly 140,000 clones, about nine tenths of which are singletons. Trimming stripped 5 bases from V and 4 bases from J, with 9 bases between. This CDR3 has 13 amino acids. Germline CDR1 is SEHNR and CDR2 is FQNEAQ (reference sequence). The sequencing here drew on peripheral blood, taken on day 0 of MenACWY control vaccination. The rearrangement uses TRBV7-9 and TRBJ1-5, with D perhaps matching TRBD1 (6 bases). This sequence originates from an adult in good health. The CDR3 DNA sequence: TGTGCCAGCAGCGGGGGGCAGAATCAGCCCCAGCATTTT. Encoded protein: CASSGGQNQPQHF.